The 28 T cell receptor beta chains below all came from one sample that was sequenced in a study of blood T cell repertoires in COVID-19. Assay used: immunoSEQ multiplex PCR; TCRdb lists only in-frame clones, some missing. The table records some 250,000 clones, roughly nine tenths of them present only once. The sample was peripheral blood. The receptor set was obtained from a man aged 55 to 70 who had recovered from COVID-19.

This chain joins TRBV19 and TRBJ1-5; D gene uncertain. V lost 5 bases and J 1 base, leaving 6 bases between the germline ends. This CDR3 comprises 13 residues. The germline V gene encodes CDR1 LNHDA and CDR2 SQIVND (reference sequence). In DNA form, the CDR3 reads TGTGCCAGTAGTCGGGTGAGCAATCAGCCCCAGCATTTT. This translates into CASSRVSNQPQHF.

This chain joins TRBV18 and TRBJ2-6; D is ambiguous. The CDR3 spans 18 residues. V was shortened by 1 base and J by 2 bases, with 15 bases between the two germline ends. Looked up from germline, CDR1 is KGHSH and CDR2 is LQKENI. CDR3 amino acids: CASSPLVRRSTGANVLTF. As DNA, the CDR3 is TGTGCCAGCTCACCACTAGTACGGCGGTCAACTGGGGCCAACGTCCTGACTTTC.

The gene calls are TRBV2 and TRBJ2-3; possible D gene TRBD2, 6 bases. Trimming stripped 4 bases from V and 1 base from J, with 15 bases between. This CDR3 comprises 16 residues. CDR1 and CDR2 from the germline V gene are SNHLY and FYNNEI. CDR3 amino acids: CASSVGPGLGTDTQYF. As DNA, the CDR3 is TGTGCCAGCAGTGTGGGTCCGGGACTCGGCACAGATACGCAGTATTTT.

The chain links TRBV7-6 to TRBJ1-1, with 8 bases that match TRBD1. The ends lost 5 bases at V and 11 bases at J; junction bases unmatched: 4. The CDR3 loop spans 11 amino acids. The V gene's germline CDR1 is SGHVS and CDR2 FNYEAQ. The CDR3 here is CASSRTGGAFF. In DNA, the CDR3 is TGTGCCAGCAGCCGTACAGGGGGGGCTTTCTTT.

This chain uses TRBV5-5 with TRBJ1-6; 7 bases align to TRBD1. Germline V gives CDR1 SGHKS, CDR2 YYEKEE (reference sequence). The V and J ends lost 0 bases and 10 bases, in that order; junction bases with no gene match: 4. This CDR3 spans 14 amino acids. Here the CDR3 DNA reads TGTGCCAGCAGCTTGGAAGGGGGCGGATCACCCCTCCACTTT. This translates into CASSLEGGGSPLHF.

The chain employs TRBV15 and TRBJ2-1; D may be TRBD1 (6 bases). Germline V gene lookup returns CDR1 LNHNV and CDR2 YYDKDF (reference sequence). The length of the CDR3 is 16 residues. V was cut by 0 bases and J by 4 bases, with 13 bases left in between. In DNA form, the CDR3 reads TGTGCCACCAGCAGAGATCGTGGGGGCCCTTACAATGAGCAGTTCTTC. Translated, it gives CATSRDRGGPYNEQFF.

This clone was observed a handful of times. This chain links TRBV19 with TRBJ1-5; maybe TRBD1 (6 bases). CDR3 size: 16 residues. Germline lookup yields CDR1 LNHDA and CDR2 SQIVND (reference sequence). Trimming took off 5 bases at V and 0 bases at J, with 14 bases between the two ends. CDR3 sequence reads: CASSRQDRGSNQPQHF. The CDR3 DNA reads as TGTGCCAGTAGTCGCCAGGACAGAGGTAGCAATCAGCCCCAGCATTTT.

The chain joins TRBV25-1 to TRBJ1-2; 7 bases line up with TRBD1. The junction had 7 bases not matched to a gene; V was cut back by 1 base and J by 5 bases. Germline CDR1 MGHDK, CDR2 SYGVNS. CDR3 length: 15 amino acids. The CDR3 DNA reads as TGTGCCAGCAGTGAATCTCGGCAGGGGGAATATGGCTACACCTTC. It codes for CASSESRQGEYGYTF.

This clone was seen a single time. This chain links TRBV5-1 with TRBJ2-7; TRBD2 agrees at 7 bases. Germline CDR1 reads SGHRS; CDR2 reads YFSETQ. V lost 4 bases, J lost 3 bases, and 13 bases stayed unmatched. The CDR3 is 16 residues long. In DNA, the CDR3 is TGCGCCAGCAGCGGGGGGGAGGTACAGGCGGGCTACGAGCAGTACTTC. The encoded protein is CASSGGEVQAGYEQYF.

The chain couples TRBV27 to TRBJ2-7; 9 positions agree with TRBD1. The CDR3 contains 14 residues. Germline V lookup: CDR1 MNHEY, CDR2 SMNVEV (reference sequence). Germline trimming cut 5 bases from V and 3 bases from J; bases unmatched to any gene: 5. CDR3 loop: CASSLTGQGYEQYF. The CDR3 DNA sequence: TGTGCCAGCAGTCTGACGGGACAGGGCTACGAGCAGTACTTC.

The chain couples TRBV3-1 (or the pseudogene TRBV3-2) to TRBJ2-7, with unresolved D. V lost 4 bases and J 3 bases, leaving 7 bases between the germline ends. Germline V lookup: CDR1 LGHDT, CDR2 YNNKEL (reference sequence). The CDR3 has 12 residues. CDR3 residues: CASSPGFYEQYF. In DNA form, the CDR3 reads TGTGCCAGCAGCCCAGGATTCTACGAGCAGTACTTC.

CDR3 bases: TGTGCCAGCAGTGATCGTCAGGGAAGCTATGGCTACACCTTC. Protein sequence: CASSDRQGSYGYTF. The V and J genes are TRBV6-4 and TRBJ1-2; D may be TRBD1 (5 bases). Germline V CDR1 and CDR2: MRHNA, SNTAGT. This CDR3 region has 14 residues. Trimming shortened V by 3 bases and J by 4 bases, and 12 bases separated the two germline ends.

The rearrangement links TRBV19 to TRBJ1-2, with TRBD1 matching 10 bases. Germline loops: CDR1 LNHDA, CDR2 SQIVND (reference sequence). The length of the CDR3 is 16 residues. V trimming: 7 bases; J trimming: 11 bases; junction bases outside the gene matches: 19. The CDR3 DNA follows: TGTGCCAGTACCCATCGGGACAGGGGACGTGTAGAGGGGTACACCTTC. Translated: CASTHRDRGRVEGYTF.

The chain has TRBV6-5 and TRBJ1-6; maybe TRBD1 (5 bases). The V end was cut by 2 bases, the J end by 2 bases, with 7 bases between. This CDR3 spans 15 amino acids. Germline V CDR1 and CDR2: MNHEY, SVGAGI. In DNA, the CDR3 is TGTGCCAGCAGTTACGACAGACCCTATAATTCACCCCTCCACTTT. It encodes CASSYDRPYNSPLHF.

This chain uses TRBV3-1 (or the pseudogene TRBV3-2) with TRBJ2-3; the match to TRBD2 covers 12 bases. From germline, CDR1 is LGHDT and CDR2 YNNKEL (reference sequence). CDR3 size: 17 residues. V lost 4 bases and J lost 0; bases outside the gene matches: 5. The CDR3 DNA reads TGTGCCAGCAGCCCCCGACTAGCGGGGGATAGCACAGATACGCAGTATTTT. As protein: CASSPRLAGDSTDTQYF.

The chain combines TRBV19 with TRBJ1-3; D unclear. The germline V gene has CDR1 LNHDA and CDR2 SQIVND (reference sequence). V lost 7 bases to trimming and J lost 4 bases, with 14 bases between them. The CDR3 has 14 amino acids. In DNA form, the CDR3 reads TGTGCCAGTAATCCTCCCTCGAGAGGAAACACCATATATTTT. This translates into CASNPPSRGNTIYF.

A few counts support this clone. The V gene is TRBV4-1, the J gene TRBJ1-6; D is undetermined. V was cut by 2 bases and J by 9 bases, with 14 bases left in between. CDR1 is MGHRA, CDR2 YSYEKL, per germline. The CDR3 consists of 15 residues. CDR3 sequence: CASSQNERVGSPLHF. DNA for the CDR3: TGCGCCAGCAGCCAAAACGAGAGGGTAGGTTCACCCCTCCACTTT.

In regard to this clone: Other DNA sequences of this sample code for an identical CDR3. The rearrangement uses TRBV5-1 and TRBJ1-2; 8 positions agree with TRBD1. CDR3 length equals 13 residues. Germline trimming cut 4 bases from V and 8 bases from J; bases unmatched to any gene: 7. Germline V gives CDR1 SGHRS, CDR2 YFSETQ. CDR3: CASSPGQGYGYTF. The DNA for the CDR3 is TGCGCCAGCAGCCCAGGACAGGGATACGGCTACACCTTC.

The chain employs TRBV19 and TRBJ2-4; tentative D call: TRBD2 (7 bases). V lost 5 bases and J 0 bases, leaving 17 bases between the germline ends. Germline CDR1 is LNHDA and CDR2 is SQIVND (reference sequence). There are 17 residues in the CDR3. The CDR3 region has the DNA TGTGCCAGTAGTTCCCTGGGGGGGCAACAAGCCAAAAACATTCAGTACTTC. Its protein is CASSSLGGQQAKNIQYF.

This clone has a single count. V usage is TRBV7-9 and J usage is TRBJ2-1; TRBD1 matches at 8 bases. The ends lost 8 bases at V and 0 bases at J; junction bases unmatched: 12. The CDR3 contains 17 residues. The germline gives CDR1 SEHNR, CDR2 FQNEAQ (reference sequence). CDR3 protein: CASLGQVSMSSYNEQFF. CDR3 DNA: TGTGCCAGCCTGGGACAGGTGTCCATGAGCTCCTACAATGAGCAGTTCTTC.

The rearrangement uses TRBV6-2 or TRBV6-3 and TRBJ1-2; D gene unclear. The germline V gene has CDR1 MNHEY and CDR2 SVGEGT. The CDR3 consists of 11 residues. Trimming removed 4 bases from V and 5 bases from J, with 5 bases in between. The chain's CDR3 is CASSFRYGYTF. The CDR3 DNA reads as TGTGCCAGCAGTTTCCGGTATGGCTACACCTTC.

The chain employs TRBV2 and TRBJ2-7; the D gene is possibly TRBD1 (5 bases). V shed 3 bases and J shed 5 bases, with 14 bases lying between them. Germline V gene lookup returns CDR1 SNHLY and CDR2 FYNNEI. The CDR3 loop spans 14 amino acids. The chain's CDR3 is CASSDPGLRNEQYF. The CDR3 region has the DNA TGTGCCAGCAGTGACCCAGGGCTGAGGAACGAGCAGTACTTC.

In nucleotides, the CDR3 is TGTGCCAGCAGTCCCAGGGGCGGTCAGCCCCAGCATTTT. Translated: CASSPRGGQPQHF. This chain joins TRBV6-5 and TRBJ1-5; maybe TRBD1 (6 bases). V shed 5 bases and J shed 6 bases, with 11 bases lying between them. Per germline, CDR1 MNHEY and CDR2 SVGAGI. The CDR3 has 13 residues.

CDR3 amino acids: CASSLALGTDYEQYF. The CDR3 DNA reads TGTGCCAGCAGCTTGGCCCTGGGGACAGACTACGAGCAGTACTTC. The chain recombines TRBV5-4 with TRBJ2-7; 7 bases line up with TRBD1. The CDR3 runs 15 residues. Germline CDR1 SGHNT, CDR2 YYREEE (reference sequence). V shed 0 bases, J shed 3 bases, and the junction held 6 bases outside the gene matches.

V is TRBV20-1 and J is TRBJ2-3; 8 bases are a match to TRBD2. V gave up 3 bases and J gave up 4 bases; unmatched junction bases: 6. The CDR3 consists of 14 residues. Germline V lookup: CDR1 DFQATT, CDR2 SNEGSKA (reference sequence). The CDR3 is CSASRAGGSDTQYF. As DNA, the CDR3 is TGCAGTGCTAGTCGGGCGGGGGGTTCAGATACGCAGTATTTT.

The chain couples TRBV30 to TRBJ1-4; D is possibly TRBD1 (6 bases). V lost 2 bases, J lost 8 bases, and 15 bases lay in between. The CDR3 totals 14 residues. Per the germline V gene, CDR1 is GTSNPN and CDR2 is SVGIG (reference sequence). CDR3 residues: CAWSRTGLSEKLFF. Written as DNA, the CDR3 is TGTGCCTGGAGTAGAACAGGGCTTTCGGAAAAACTGTTTTTT.

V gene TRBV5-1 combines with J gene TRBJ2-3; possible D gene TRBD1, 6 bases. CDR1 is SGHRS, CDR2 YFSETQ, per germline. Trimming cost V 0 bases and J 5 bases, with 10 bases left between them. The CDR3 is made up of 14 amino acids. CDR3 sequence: CASSLAEGEDTQYF. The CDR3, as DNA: TGCGCCAGCAGCTTGGCCGAGGGGGAAGATACGCAGTATTTT.

The CDR3 loop reads CAWSEGTGDSPLHF. The CDR3, as DNA: TGTGCCTGGAGTGAGGGGACAGGGGATTCACCCCTCCACTTT. The chain joins TRBV30 to TRBJ1-6, with 10 bases aligning to TRBD1. The trim removed 1 base at V and 8 bases at J, leaving 2 bases unmatched. Per germline, CDR1 GTSNPN and CDR2 SVGIG (reference sequence). This CDR3 comprises 14 residues.